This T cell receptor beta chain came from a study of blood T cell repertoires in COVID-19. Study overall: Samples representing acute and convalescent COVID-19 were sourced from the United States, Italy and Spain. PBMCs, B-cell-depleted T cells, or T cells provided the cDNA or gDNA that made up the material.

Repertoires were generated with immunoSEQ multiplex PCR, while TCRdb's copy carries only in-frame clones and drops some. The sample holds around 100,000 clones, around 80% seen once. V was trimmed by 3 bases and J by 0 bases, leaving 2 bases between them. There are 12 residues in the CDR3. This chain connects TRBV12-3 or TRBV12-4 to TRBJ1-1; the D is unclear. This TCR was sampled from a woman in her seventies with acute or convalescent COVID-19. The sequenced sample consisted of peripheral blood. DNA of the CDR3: TGTGCCAGCAGTTTTATGAACACTGAAGCTTTCTTT. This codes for CASSFMNTEAFF.